The 13 T cell receptor beta chains reported below all come from one sample, sequenced in a study of T cells in women clearing cervical HPV infection. Measured with immunoSEQ multiplex PCR; TCRdb has only the in-frame clones, and not every one. This sample contains roughly 48,000 clones. The sequencing sample was made of blood buffy coat. These receptors were obtained from a woman between 18 and 70 years old with a cervical HPV16 infection that either progressed to CIN3+ or cleared (not recorded which).

A note on this clone: The read falls 3 residues short of the CDR3 end, and the missing part is taken from the germline J gene. The chain combines TRBV6-1 with TRBJ1-1; the match to TRBD1 covers 9 bases. Germline V lookup: CDR1 MNHNS, CDR2 SASEGT. The CDR3 spans 12 residues. Unmatched junction bases numbered 2, after V lost 7 bases and J lost 5 bases. This CDR3 reads CASNDRGTEAFF. The sequenced CDR3 bases are TGTGCCAGCAATGACAGGGGGACTGAA.

Points on this clone: The read terminates 3 residues before the CDR3 end, so the remaining end is supplied by the germline J gene. J is TRBJ2-1 and V is TRBV29-1, with 7 bases fitting TRBD2. The J segment lost 2 bases and the V segment lost 6 bases, leaving 7 bases of the junction unmatched. This CDR3 has 14 amino acids. CDR1 is SQVTM, CDR2 ANQGSEA, per germline. CDR3 DNA, as far as it was read: TGCAGCGTAGATAGACGGGGGGCCTACAATGAG. The encoded protein is CSVDRRGAYNE. The CDR3 in full is CSVDRRGAYNEQFF.

Comment on this clone: The CDR3 extends 3 residues past the end of the read, so its final part is completed from the germline J gene. The chain is built from TRBV6-9 and TRBJ1-2; TRBD1 aligns across 8 bases. The CDR3 covers 14 residues. J was trimmed by 5 bases and V by 3 bases; bases with no gene match: 5. Germline-derived CDR1 and CDR2 are MNHGY and SVAAGI. The sequenced part of the CDR3 DNA is TGTGCCAGCAGTTACCAACAGGGGGGGTATGGC. This gives the protein CASSYQQGGYG. The CDR3 reads in full as CASSYQQGGYGYTF.

As to this clone: Sequencing ends 3 residues short of the CDR3 end; the germline J gene provides the rest. Other DNA sequences in the sample encode the same CDR3. The chain couples TRBV29-1 to TRBJ2-3; D remains ambiguous. V was shortened by 4 bases and J by 0 bases, with 11 bases between the two germline ends. The V gene's germline CDR1 is SQVTM and CDR2 ANQGSEA. This CDR3 has 14 residues. The covered CDR3 bases are TGCAGCGTTGTCCTAAAAGGGAGCACAGATACG. Translating it yields CSVVLKGSTDT. From start to end, the CDR3 is CSVVLKGSTDTQYF.

On this clone itself: From the germline J gene comes the end of the CDR3, since the read stops 3 residues before it. This chain connects TRBV20-1 to TRBJ1-1; perhaps TRBD1 as D (5 bases). Germline V gene lookup returns CDR1 DFQATT and CDR2 SNEGSKA (reference sequence). CDR3 length: 13 amino acids. V lost 4 bases and J lost 3, with 12 bases in between. The CDR3 bases that were read are TGCAGTGCTACAGGGCCATCCTACACTGAA. As protein: CSATGPSYTE. From start to end, the CDR3 is CSATGPSYTEAFF.

About this clone itself: The CDR3 goes on 3 residues after the read ends, and that part is filled in from the germline J gene. Other DNA sequences in the sample encode the same CDR3. V gene TRBV4-2 combines with J gene TRBJ2-7, with 11 bases identical to TRBD2. Germline V gene lookup returns CDR1 LGHNA and CDR2 YNFKEQ. CDR3 size: 18 residues. V lost 2 bases, J lost 0 bases, and 9 bases stayed unmatched. The CDR3 loop reads CASSQSIGTSGRSYEQYF. CDR3 bases read: TGTGCCAGCAGCCAATCAATAGGGACTAGCGGCCGCTCCTACGAG.

Details on this clone: The CDR3 end falls 3 residues outside the read, so it is completed with the germline J gene. The chain joins TRBV24-1 to TRBJ2-1, with 11 bases that match TRBD2. The CDR3 runs to 16 residues. The V gene's germline CDR1 is KGHDR and CDR2 SFDVKD. V lost 0 bases, J lost 6 bases, and 3 bases stayed unmatched. CDR3 in amino acids: CATSDLGLAGFNEQFF. The sequenced part of the CDR3 DNA is TGTGCCACCAGTGATTTGGGACTAGCGGGTTTCAATGAG.

A note on this clone: The read gets to within 3 residues of the CDR3 end, and the germline J gene fills in the rest. This chain uses TRBV5-1 with TRBJ2-5; TRBD1 agrees at 9 bases. The V segment lost 0 bases and the J segment 3 bases; nucleotides outside the gene matches: 9. The CDR3 covers 17 residues. Germline assignment: CDR1 SGHRS and CDR2 YFSETQ. The CDR3 here is CASSLDPGQGLKETQYF. The CDR3 bases that were read are TGCGCCAGCAGCTTGGATCCCGGACAGGGGTTAAAAGAGACC.

Note on this clone: Sequencing ends 3 residues short of the CDR3 end; the germline J gene provides the rest. V gene TRBV5-6 combines with J gene TRBJ2-2; D possibly corresponds to TRBD2 (7 bases). Per the germline V gene, CDR1 is SGHDT and CDR2 is YYEEEE. The V end lost 3 bases, the J end lost 4 bases, and 13 bases lay between the germline ends. The CDR3 runs 15 residues. This CDR3 reads CASSWGGLITGELFF. The CDR3 DNA, read in part, is TGTGCCAGCAGCTGGGGGGGGCTTATCACCGGGGAG. The whole variable domain, filled in from reference TRBV5-6 and TRBJ2-2, reads DAGVTQSPTHLIKTRGQQVTLRCSPKSGHDTVSWYQQALGQGPQFIFQYYEEEERQRGNFPDRFSGHQFPNYSSELNVNALLLGDSALYLCASSWGGLITGELFFGEGSRLTVL.

About this clone: This sample includes further DNA sequences coding for the same CDR3. CDR3 amino acids: CASSTLQGAGTDTQYF. The sequenced CDR3 bases are TGCGCCAGCAGCACCCTACAGGGGGCTGGCACAGATACG. This chain uses TRBV5-1 with TRBJ2-3; 9 bases are shared with TRBD1. The CDR3 is cut off 3 residues early in the read; its end comes from the germline J gene. CDR3 size: 16 residues. Per germline, CDR1 SGHRS and CDR2 YFSETQ. J was trimmed by 1 base and V by 4 bases; bases with no gene match: 7.

A remark on this clone: One junction end does not reproduce the germline sequence, and a read error may be involved. The sequence runs out 3 residues before the end of the CDR3; the remainder is reconstructed from the germline J gene. The J gene is TRBJ2-7, the V gene TRBV28, with 7 bases matching TRBD2. The CDR3 is 16 residues long. The germline CDR1 and CDR2 sequences are MDHEN and SYDVKM. The CDR3 DNA, read in part, is TGTGCCGGCAGTTTGCGGGAGACGAAGGTCATCTACGAG. Protein product: CAGSLRETKVIYE. In full, the CDR3 reads CAGSLRETKVIYEQYF.

About this clone: From the germline J gene comes the end of the CDR3, since the read stops 3 residues before it. The chain joins TRBV30 to TRBJ1-6, with D perhaps TRBD1 (6 bases). Germline V gives CDR1 GTSNPN, CDR2 SVGIG (reference sequence). This CDR3 spans 13 amino acids. Trimming left V 2 bases short and J 10 bases short, with 12 bases between. CDR3 DNA, as far as it was read: TGTGCCTGGAGTAAGGGGGGGAACTCACCC. Translated: CAWSKGGNSP. The CDR3 in its entirety is CAWSKGGNSPLHF.

On this clone: The DNA ends 3 residues before the CDR3 does, and the rest of the CDR3 is filled in from the germline J gene. This sequence joins TRBV28 and TRBJ2-7; 7 bases match TRBD1. Germline CDR1 reads MDHEN; CDR2 reads SYDVKM. J was trimmed by 2 bases and V by 4 bases; bases with no gene match: 5. CDR3 length: 14 residues. CDR3 region: CASSSSGTAYEQYF. The sequenced CDR3 bases are TGTGCCAGCAGTTCCTCTGGGACAGCCTACGAG.